These T cell receptor beta chains were read from a single sample in a study of blood T cell repertoires in COVID-19. TCRdb's table, derived via immunoSEQ multiplex PCR, lists solely in-frame clones and lacks some. The repertoire holds a few hundred thousand clones, with less than 90% as singletons. The material sequenced was peripheral blood. Receptor source: a man aged 25-40 years with active or convalescent COVID-19. The CDR3 runs from the conserved cysteine through the conserved F or W. The D gene is left open where the match is weak. Where a row states a size, it is once, few, many or the class of an expanded clone; other rows omit it.

D gene	V gene	clone size	J gene	CDR3 DNA	CDR3 protein
-	TRBV6-2/TRBV6-3	-	TRBJ1-5	TGTGCCAGCAGCCCCCTAGGGGCAGGGAATAGCAATCAGCCCCAGCATTTT	CASSPLGAGNSNQPQHF
TRBD1	TRBV6-6	-	TRBJ1-2	TGTGCCAGCAGTAACGGCGGGACAGGGGGGTATGGCTACACCTTC	CASSNGGTGGYGYTF
-	TRBV7-9	few	TRBJ1-1	TGTGCCAGCAGCTCCAGGTCGAACACTGAAGCTTTCTTT	CASSSRSNTEAFF
TRBD1	TRBV28	-	TRBJ2-7	TGTGCCAGCAGCCCCATTTCGAGGGGGCGCGAGTACTTC	CASSPISRGREYF
-	TRBV7-2	-	TRBJ2-1	TGTGCCAGCAGCTTAAGTCAGGGGAAGAAGTTCTTC	CASSLSQGKKFF
TRBD1	TRBV19	-	TRBJ1-1	TGTGCCAGTAGTATTACAGGGGGAATGAACACTGAAGCTTTCTTT	CASSITGGMNTEAFF
-	TRBV7-6	-	TRBJ2-5	TGTGCCAGCAGCTTAGTCCCCGCAGTCAGGGGTGGGGAGACCCAGTACTTC	CASSLVPAVRGGETQYF
TRBD2	TRBV9	-	TRBJ2-7	TGTGCCAGCAGCGTAGCTGGGGGGGGACTAGCGGGAGTTGGCGAGCAGTACTTC	CASSVAGGGLAGVGEQYF
TRBD1	TRBV2	-	TRBJ1-1	TGTGCCAGCAGGGGACAGTTGAACACTGAAGCTTTCTTT	CASRGQLNTEAFF
-	TRBV6-5	-	TRBJ1-6	TGTGCCAGCAGTTACAGGCAGGGGCTTAGGTCACCCCTCCACTTT	CASSYRQGLRSPLHF
-	TRBV2	-	TRBJ1-2	TGTGCCAGCTTTAGGCAGGGGTTGTACGGCTACACCTTC	CASFRQGLYGYTF
-	TRBV28	-	TRBJ2-7	TGTGCCAGCAGTTTTGGGTTGGAGGAGGACGAGCAGTACTTC	CASSFGLEEDEQYF
TRBD2	TRBV30	-	TRBJ2-3	TGTGCCTGGAGTGGGGCTCCGGGACTAGGCCTCTCCCTTCCTACCACAGATACGCAGTATTTT	CAWSGAPGLGLSLPTTDTQYF
TRBD1	TRBV6-2/TRBV6-3	-	TRBJ1-5	TGTGCCAGCAGCAGGGACAGGACCAATCAGCCCCAGCATTTT	CASSRDRTNQPQHF
TRBD1	TRBV15	-	TRBJ2-7	TGTGCCACCAGCAGAGGTGCTTGGACAGGGGGTGTTTTTTCCTACGAGCAGTACTTC	CATSRGAWTGGVFSYEQYF
-	TRBV3-1/TRBV3-2	few	TRBJ1-4	TGTGCCAGCAGCCAAGGCCGGGGTCGTGCAACTAATGAAAAACTGTTTTTT	CASSQGRGRATNEKLFF
TRBD1	TRBV7-9	-	TRBJ2-3	TGTGCCAGCAGCCCCTCCCGGCAGGGGGTGGCAGATACGCAGTATTTT	CASSPSRQGVADTQYF
-	TRBV5-5	-	TRBJ1-5	TGTGCCAGCAGCTTGATCGGTCAGCCCCAGCATTTT	CASSLIGQPQHF
-	TRBV30	-	TRBJ1-5	TGTGCCTGGAGTGTCCTACAGGGAAATCAGCCCCAGCATTTT	CAWSVLQGNQPQHF
TRBD2	TRBV27	-	TRBJ2-3	TGTGCCAGCAGTTTTTCCCGTAGCGGGGGCTATACGCAGTATTTT	CASSFSRSGGYTQYF
-	TRBV19	-	TRBJ1-3	TGTGCCAGTAGTATATCCAGCTCTGGAAACACCATATATTTT	CASSISSSGNTIYF
TRBD2	TRBV30	-	TRBJ2-1	TGTGCCTGGGCAACGGGACTAGCGGGCTACAATGAGCAGTTCTTC	CAWATGLAGYNEQFF
-	TRBV9	-	TRBJ2-1	TGTGCCAGCAGCGTAGGCGGGGCCTCCAATGAGCAGTTCTTC	CASSVGGASNEQFF
-	TRBV9	few	TRBJ2-7	TGTGCCAGCAGCCCAGAAATGGAGCGTCCCGAGCAGTACTTC	CASSPEMERPEQYF
-	TRBV27	-	TRBJ2-7	TGTGCCAGCAGTTTAACAGGGAGCTCCTACGAGCAGTACTTC	CASSLTGSSYEQYF
TRBD1	TRBV2	-	TRBJ2-7	TGTGCCATACAGGGGCGTGATTACGAGCAGTACTTC	CAIQGRDYEQYF
-	TRBV7-9	once	TRBJ2-5	TGTGCCAGCAGCGCCGTCAGGGGGGAAGAGACCCAGTACTTC	CASSAVRGEETQYF
TRBD1	TRBV19	-	TRBJ1-5	TGTGCCAGTCGAACCATGACAGGGGGCGCAGCTCAGCCCCAGCATTTT	CASRTMTGGAAQPQHF
-	TRBV6-4	-	TRBJ2-1	TGTGCCAGCAGTGACTCCGCTAGCTTCTACAATGAGCAGTTCTTC	CASSDSASFYNEQFF
-	TRBV5-4	-	TRBJ2-1	TGTGCCAGCAGCTTGAGACACAATCCGACCTACAATGAGCAGTTCTTC	CASSLRHNPTYNEQFF
-	TRBV5-1	-	TRBJ1-1	TGCGCCAGCAGCCCGGACGGCGGAGGGACTGAAGCTTTCTTT	CASSPDGGGTEAFF
TRBD2	TRBV14	-	TRBJ2-3	TGTGCCAGCGCAAGAGCGGGAGCGAAAGATACGCAGTATTTT	CASARAGAKDTQYF
TRBD1	TRBV5-4	-	TRBJ2-4	TGTGCCAGCAGCTTGGGGCAGGGGGAAAACATTCAGTACTTC	CASSLGQGENIQYF
TRBD1	TRBV28	once	TRBJ1-2	TGTGCCAGCAGTCCCGGGACAGGGGCCTATGGCTACACCTTC	CASSPGTGAYGYTF
-	TRBV9	-	TRBJ1-1	TGTGCCAGCAGCGTAGCTTCAACAGGGAAAACTGAAGCTTTCTTT	CASSVASTGKTEAFF
TRBD1	TRBV10-3	-	TRBJ1-3	TGTGCCATCAGGGCCCCGGGACAGGGGAGAAACACCATATATTTT	CAIRAPGQGRNTIYF
TRBD2	TRBV9	once	TRBJ2-1	TGTGCCAGCAGCCCCGACGAGGGAGCGGGATGGGAGCAGTTCTTC	CASSPDEGAGWEQFF
-	TRBV5-1	-	TRBJ2-5	TGCGCCAGCAGCTTACAGGGCCTTAGGGAGACCCAGTACTTC	CASSLQGLRETQYF
TRBD1	TRBV28	-	TRBJ1-5	TGTGCCAGCAGTTTCGGGACAGCCAATCAGCCCCAGCATTTT	CASSFGTANQPQHF
-	TRBV7-2	-	TRBJ2-1	TGTGCCAGCAGCTTAGTCTCTATCAATGAGCAGTTCTTC	CASSLVSINEQFF
TRBD2	TRBV27	-	TRBJ2-1	TGTGCCAGTCAGCCGGGACTAGCGGCACTCAATGAGCAGTTCTTC	CASQPGLAALNEQFF
-	TRBV27	-	TRBJ1-5	TGTGCCAGATGGGGAGGGGACGACAATCAGCCCCAGCATTTT	CARWGGDDNQPQHF
TRBD2	TRBV27	-	TRBJ2-2	TGTGCCAGCAGTGGCGGGAGCCTCGGGGAGCTGTTTTTT	CASSGGSLGELFF
TRBD1	TRBV10-3	-	TRBJ1-1	TGTGCCATCAGGGGGACAGGGGGATCGGCGAGGATGGACACTGAAGCTTTCTTT	CAIRGTGGSARMDTEAFF
TRBD2	TRBV6-5	few	TRBJ2-7	TGTGCCAGCAGCACCCTAGCGGGGGGGCCCTACGAGCAGTACTTC	CASSTLAGGPYEQYF
-	TRBV19	-	TRBJ2-3	TGTGCCAGTAGTATCACAGCTAGCACAGATACGCAGTATTTT	CASSITASTDTQYF
TRBD1	TRBV9	-	TRBJ2-7	TGTGCCAGCAGCGTGACGCTCGACAGGGTGGGTGAGCAGTACTTC	CASSVTLDRVGEQYF
TRBD1	TRBV9	-	TRBJ2-7	TGTGCCAGCAGCCCCGGGACAGGGGGCGGCGAGCAGTACTTC	CASSPGTGGGEQYF
-	TRBV7-9	once	TRBJ1-5	TGTGCCAGCAGCTGGGCGGGTAGCAATCAGCCCCAGCATTTT	CASSWAGSNQPQHF
TRBD1	TRBV3-1/TRBV3-2	-	TRBJ2-5	TGTGCCAGCAGCCAAGATAGGCCGGGACAGGGAAGATCTAGGGAGACCCAGTACTTC	CASSQDRPGQGRSRETQYF
TRBD1	TRBV18	-	TRBJ2-7	TGTGCCAGCTCACCAGTTATGGGACAGGGAATGGAGCAGTACTTC	CASSPVMGQGMEQYF
TRBD1	TRBV9	once	TRBJ2-6	TGTGCCAGCAGCGTAGGGTGGACAGGGGCCTCTGCTGGGGCCAACGTCCTGACTTTC	CASSVGWTGASAGANVLTF
-	TRBV7-9	-	TRBJ2-1	TGTGCCAGCAGGATGACTCAGGGCGTCTGGTCGTTCTTC	CASRMTQGVWSFF
-	TRBV28	-	TRBJ2-7	TGTGCCAGCAGCCGGACCAGAGGGGGACCCCCACCTTACGAGCAGTACTTC	CASSRTRGGPPPYEQYF
-	TRBV15	-	TRBJ2-1	TGTGCCACCAGCAGAGATCCCCGGGAGCCTCGTTACAATGAGCAGTTCTTC	CATSRDPREPRYNEQFF